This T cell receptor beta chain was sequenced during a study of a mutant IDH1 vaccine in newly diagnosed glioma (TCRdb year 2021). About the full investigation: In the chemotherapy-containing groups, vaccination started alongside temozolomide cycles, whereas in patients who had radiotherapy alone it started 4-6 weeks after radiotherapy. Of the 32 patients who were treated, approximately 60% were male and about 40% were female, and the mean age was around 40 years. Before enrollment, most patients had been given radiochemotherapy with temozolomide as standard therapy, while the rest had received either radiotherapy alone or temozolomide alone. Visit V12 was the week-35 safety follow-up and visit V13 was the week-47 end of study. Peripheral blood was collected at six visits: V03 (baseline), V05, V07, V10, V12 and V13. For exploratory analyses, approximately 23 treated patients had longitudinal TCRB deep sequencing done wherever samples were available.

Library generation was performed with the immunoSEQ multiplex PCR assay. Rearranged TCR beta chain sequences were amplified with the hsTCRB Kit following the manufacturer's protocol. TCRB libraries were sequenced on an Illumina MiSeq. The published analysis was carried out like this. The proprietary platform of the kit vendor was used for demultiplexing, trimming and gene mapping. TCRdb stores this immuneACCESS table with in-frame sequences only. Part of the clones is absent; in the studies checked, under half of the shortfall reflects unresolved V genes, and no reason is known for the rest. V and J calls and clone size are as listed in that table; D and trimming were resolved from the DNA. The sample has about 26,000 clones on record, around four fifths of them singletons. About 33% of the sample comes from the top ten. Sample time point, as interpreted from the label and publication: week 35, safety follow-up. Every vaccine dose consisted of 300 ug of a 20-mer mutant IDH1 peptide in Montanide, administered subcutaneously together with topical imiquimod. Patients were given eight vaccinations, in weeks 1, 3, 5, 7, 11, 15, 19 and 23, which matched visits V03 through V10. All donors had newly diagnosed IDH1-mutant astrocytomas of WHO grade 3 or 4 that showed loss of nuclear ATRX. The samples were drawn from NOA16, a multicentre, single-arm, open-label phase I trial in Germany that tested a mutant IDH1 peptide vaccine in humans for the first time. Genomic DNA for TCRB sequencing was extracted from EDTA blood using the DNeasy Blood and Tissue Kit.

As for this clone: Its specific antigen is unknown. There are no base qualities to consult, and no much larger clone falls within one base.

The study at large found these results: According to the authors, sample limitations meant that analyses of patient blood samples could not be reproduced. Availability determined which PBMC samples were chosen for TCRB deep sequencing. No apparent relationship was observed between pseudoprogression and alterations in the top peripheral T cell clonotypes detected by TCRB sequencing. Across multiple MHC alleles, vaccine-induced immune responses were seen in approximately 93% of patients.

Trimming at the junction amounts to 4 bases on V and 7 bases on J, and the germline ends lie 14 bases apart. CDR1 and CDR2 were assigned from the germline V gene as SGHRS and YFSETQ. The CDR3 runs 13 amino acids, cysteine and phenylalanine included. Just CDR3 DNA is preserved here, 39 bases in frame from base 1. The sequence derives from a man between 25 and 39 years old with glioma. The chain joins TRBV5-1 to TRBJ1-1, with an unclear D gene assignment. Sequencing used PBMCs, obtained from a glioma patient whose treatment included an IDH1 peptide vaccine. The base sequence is TGCGCCAGCAGCGGGTCGATACTGGATGAAGCTTTCTTT. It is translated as CASSGSILDEAFF.